Listed below are T cell receptor beta chains from one sample, sequenced in a study of PD-L1 blockade in urothelial cancer. Clones were read by immunoSEQ multiplex PCR, and TCRdb kept only the in-frame ones, dropping some. The table has 53,000 or so clones, about 86% seen once. The starting material was PBMCs, obtained around atezolizumab (anti-PD-L1) treatment. The receptors were gathered from a man aged 60-69 years with urothelial cancer. CDR3s include the opening cysteine and the closing phenylalanine or tryptophan. D genes are given only for firm matches.

CDR3 protein	V gene	J gene	D gene
CAWSVPSVSTDTQYF	TRBV30	TRBJ2-3	.
CASSLTGGAETQYF	TRBV5-1	TRBJ2-5	TRBD1
CASRSGNQPQHF	TRBV6-6	TRBJ1-5	.
CASSGNRPSLRDGYTF	TRBV9	TRBJ1-2	.
CASSLSGQGDHEQYF	TRBV6-5	TRBJ2-7	TRBD1
CASSLGTDRGGYTF	TRBV5-4	TRBJ1-2	TRBD1
CASSLEGRTEAFF	TRBV4-1	TRBJ1-1	.
CASSLDGTSGSQTYEQYF	TRBV4-3	TRBJ2-7	TRBD2
CASSFLGELNTGELFF	TRBV11-3	TRBJ2-2	.
CASSTRGSGPNEQFF	TRBV7-3	TRBJ2-1	.
CASSHRVSTLSGNTIYF	TRBV19	TRBJ1-3	.
CASSPGARDTQYF	TRBV18	TRBJ2-3	.
CASSFLGQGARYEQYF	TRBV6-5	TRBJ2-7	TRBD1
CASSFGTGNTGELFF	TRBV7-2	TRBJ2-2	TRBD1
CASSLTGGYEQYF	TRBV5-1	TRBJ2-7	TRBD1
CATRTSGGLEQFF	TRBV6-1	TRBJ2-1	TRBD2
CASSLTALYGYTF	TRBV7-9	TRBJ1-2	.
CASSLVGRERKLFF	TRBV27	TRBJ1-4	.
CASSLEAGVLWGTDTQYF	TRBV5-1	TRBJ2-3	.
CASTKRTGGTGELFF	TRBV6-1	TRBJ2-2	TRBD1
CAISEGTGGLGNQPQHF	TRBV10-3	TRBJ1-5	TRBD1
CASSATGGGSGELFF	TRBV5-4	TRBJ2-2	TRBD1
CASSLDWMNTGELFF	TRBV7-3	TRBJ2-2	.
CASSQIGRGHADTQYF	TRBV4-3	TRBJ2-3	TRBD1
CASSLAAGGGEWETQYF	TRBV5-1	TRBJ2-5	.
CASSLSRGEDTQYF	TRBV7-9	TRBJ2-3	.
CASSPPTGFSYYGYTF	TRBV7-9	TRBJ1-2	.
CSVEGQGGGYTF	TRBV29-1	TRBJ1-2	TRBD1
CASSQVGADTQYF	TRBV4-3	TRBJ2-3	.
CASKRGSNYGYTF	TRBV11-2	TRBJ1-2	.
CAWGRPGGGQPQHF	TRBV30	TRBJ1-5	TRBD1
CAISRGWSSYNEQFF	TRBV6-5	TRBJ2-1	.
CASSEGGTGGNGYTF	TRBV7-3	TRBJ1-2	TRBD1
CAWSVKADTGELFF	TRBV30	TRBJ2-2	.
CASSLNSGGTYEQYF	TRBV5-1	TRBJ2-7	TRBD2
CASSATGFPTYEQYF	TRBV2	TRBJ2-7	.
CASSLGQGADTQYF	TRBV5-8	TRBJ2-3	TRBD1
CASSIAGQANEKLFF	TRBV19	TRBJ1-4	TRBD1
CASRTLWTGDSGANVLTF	TRBV10-2	TRBJ2-6	TRBD1
CSVDQGGSYEQYF	TRBV29-1	TRBJ2-7	.
CSTGQGGTDTQYF	TRBV29-1	TRBJ2-3	.
CASSVSRDSRAFF	TRBV9	TRBJ1-1	TRBD1
CASSLWAGGSYEQYF	TRBV7-9	TRBJ2-7	TRBD2